The 10 T cell receptor beta chains reported below all come from one sample, sequenced in a study of T cells in Graves' hyperthyroidism and ophthalmopathy. RNA transcripts were the template for amplifying TCR beta CDR3 regions. HTBI primers drove first-round RT-PCR of the TCR CDR3. TCRdb reprocessed the multiplex PCR reads with MiXCR, giving one entry per CDR3 protein. The data contain approximately 380,000 distinct CDR3 sequences, around 18% of them seen just once; the ten biggest clones take up roughly two fifths. The material sequenced was blood. These receptor sequences come from a man younger than 35 with Graves' ophthalmopathy.

This clonotype was observed many times. This chain connects TRBV5-1 to TRBJ2-1, with D hard to call. Trimming cost V 2 bases and J 8 bases, with 5 bases left between them. This CDR3 spans 11 amino acids. CDR1 and CDR2 from the germline V gene are SGHRS and YFSETQ. CDR3 in amino acids: CASSLNDEQFF. DNA of the CDR3: TGCGCCAGCAGCTTAAACGATGAGCAGTTCTTC.

The chain combines TRBV2 with TRBJ2-3; no firm D call. The germline gives CDR1 SNHLY, CDR2 FYNNEI. V was pared by 4 bases and J by 4 bases, with 12 bases between. The CDR3 loop spans 14 amino acids. The CDR3 nucleotides read TGTGCCAGCAGTGGCGACAACAACGCAGATACGCAGTATTTT. It specifies CASSGDNNADTQYF. The complete variable domain, with remaining parts taken from reference TRBV2 and TRBJ2-3, reads EPEVTQTPSHQVTQMGQEVILRCVPISNHLYFYWYRQILGQKVEFLVSFYNNEISEKSEIFDDQFSVERPDGSNFTLKIRSTKLEDSAMYFCASSGDNNADTQYFGPGTRLTVL.

The sample holds many counts of this clonotype. V gene TRBV2 combines with J gene TRBJ1-2; 7 bases fit TRBD1. Germline loops: CDR1 SNHLY, CDR2 FYNNEI. The ends lost 5 bases at V and 4 bases at J; junction bases unmatched: 10. This CDR3 contains 15 residues. The CDR3 loop is CASSPTGEAPYGYTF. The CDR3 coding sequence is TGTGCCAGCAGTCCCACAGGGGAGGCCCCCTATGGCTACACCTTC.

This clonotype was seen at least ten times. This sequence joins TRBV9 and TRBJ1-1; D remains unclear. Trimming removed 2 bases at V and 5 bases at J, with 10 bases between. Germline loops: CDR1 SGDLS, CDR2 YYNGEE. The length of the CDR3 is 13 residues. CDR3 DNA sequence: TGTGCCAGCAGCGTCCACGGGAGTACTGAAGCTTTCTTT. Residues: CASSVHGSTEAFF.

In this sample, this clonotype turned up many times. This chain uses TRBV10-2 with TRBJ2-5, with 8 bases identical to TRBD2. V was clipped by 6 bases and J by 1 base; unmatched bases: 4. This CDR3 has 14 residues. Germline-derived CDR1 and CDR2 are WSHSY and SAAADI. The CDR3 nucleotides are TGCGCCAGCAGGCCAACTAGCGGCCAAGAGACCCAGTACTTC. Protein product: CASRPTSGQETQYF.

In regard to this clonotype: It may be a read error: a sequence one base away is much more abundant. The chain is built from TRBV20-1 and TRBJ2-7; 11 nucleotides agree with TRBD1. Germline V gene data show CDR1 as DFQATT and CDR2 as SNEGSKA (reference sequence). The CDR3 length is 15 residues. Trimming at V came to 1 base and at J to 5 bases, leaving 7 bases not matched to a gene. In DNA form, the CDR3 reads TGCAGTGCTAGAGGGACAGGGGGCTTTGCCCACGAGCAGTACTTC. Its protein product is CSARGTGGFAHEQYF.

This clonotype has ten or more counts. The chain is built from TRBV7-9 and TRBJ2-5; 9 nucleotides match TRBD1. Germline V gives CDR1 SEHNR, CDR2 FQNEAQ (reference sequence). With V trimmed by 5 bases and J by 5 bases, 6 bases remained unmatched. CDR3 size: 14 residues. In DNA, the CDR3 is TGTGCCAGCAGCCCGGGACAGGGTCCCGAGACCCAGTACTTC. Translation gives CASSPGQGPETQYF.

Only a few counts were recorded for this clonotype. This rearrangement joins TRBV10-3 to TRBJ2-7; TRBD1 aligns across 9 bases. The CDR3 length is 14 residues. CDR1 ENHRY and CDR2 SYGVKD come from the germline V gene. J lost 3 bases, V lost 6 bases, and 6 bases had no gene match. CDR3 nucleotide sequence: TGTGCCATCAGCCTCGGGACAGGGATCTACGAGCAGTACTTC. Its translation: CAISLGTGIYEQYF.

In this sample, this clonotype turned up many times. V and J are TRBV6-1 and TRBJ1-5; D is uncertain. This CDR3 contains 13 residues. Germline V lookup: CDR1 MNHNS, CDR2 SASEGT. V lost 8 bases, J lost 0 bases, and 8 bases lay in between. As DNA, the CDR3 is TGTGCCAGCTCACCCTATAGCAATCAGCCCCAGCATTTT. Protein product: CASSPYSNQPQHF.

This clonotype was found a few times. The chain recombines TRBV20-1 with TRBJ2-3, with TRBD2 identical over 9 bases. The V and J ends lost 3 bases and 5 bases, in that order; junction bases with no gene match: 9. The germline V gene encodes CDR1 DFQATT and CDR2 SNEGSKA (reference sequence). The CDR3 length is 15 residues. In DNA form, the CDR3 reads TGCAGTGCTAGGGGTGGGAGCGGGGGGCAAGATACGCAGTATTTT. Translated: CSARGGSGGQDTQYF.